This T cell receptor (beta chain) was sequenced during a study of synovial regulatory T cells in juvenile arthritis. Overall study results and limits: Inflammation-associated Treg cells in blood had less TCR diversity than the remaining blood Treg cells.

This CDR3 contains 16 residues. The record lacks a DNA sequence. The germline gives CDR1 MNHNY, CDR2 SVGAGI (reference sequence). Assay used: immunoSEQ multiplex PCR; TCRdb lists only in-frame clones, some missing. This repertoire includes about 1,000 clones. By frequency, this clone is medium-sized (0.01 to 0.1%). Its target is not known. The approximately eleven donors had active juvenile idiopathic arthritis, with 3 polyarticular and 8 oligoarticular cases. This chain uses TRBV6-6 with TRBJ1-4; TCRdb gives TRBD1 as the D gene, but with no DNA this cannot be confirmed. Sequencing was done on a sample of Treg cells from blood. Subset given: HLA-DR+ inflammation-associated blood Treg cells. This TCR came from a donor aged 2 to 35 with juvenile idiopathic arthritis. CDR3 amino acids: CASSYYDRVVNEKLFF.